This T cell receptor (beta chain) comes out of a study of metastatic and nonmetastatic thyroid tumors. Overall study context: A comparison of repertoires was made across blood and tumor or nodule tissue from malignant and benign thyroid patients. Broader study findings: It was reportedly found that TCR beta diversity was significantly higher in malignant thyroid tumors than in benign nodules, a difference seen in both blood and tumor samples.

There were no patients who had received any treatment before thyroid surgery. V gave up 7 bases and J gave up 8 bases; unmatched junction bases: 3. The germline gives CDR1 SGHRS, CDR2 YFSETQ. The CDR3 sequence is 12 residues long. About this clone: Its antigen is not identified.

Per the study methods: Built for papillary thyroid cancer, a distant-metastasis classifier drew on CDR3 differences across clinicopathological groups. TCRdb re-analyzed the PCR reads using MiXCR. The V and J calls come from TCRdb's annotation, not from the publication. In the table there are 20,000 to 25,000 clones, approximately 20% of which are singletons. The sample was blood. The chain has TRBV5-1 and TRBJ1-6; 7 nucleotides match TRBD1. The source is a female donor with papillary thyroid cancer or a benign thyroid nodule (not recorded which). Some clones in this sample may be carry-over from other donors' samples. CDR3 DNA sequence: TGCGCCAGCCGGGACAGAGATTCACCCCTCCACTTT. This encodes CASRDRDSPLHF.